The clone carrying this T cell receptor (beta chain) has a handful of counts. The antigen is undetermined. Other nucleotide sequences in the sample specify the same CDR3. Primers included in the PCR were 60 Vbeta and 13 Jbeta primers. TCRdb's copy holds only in-frame clones and misses some; the assay was immunoSEQ multiplex PCR. Found here are roughly 130,000 clones, 80% to 85% of them singletons; the top ten hold 1.2%. The sample belongs to a study of cytomegalovirus exposure and HLA in healthy donors. Study findings and constraints: The authors reported that TCR beta sequences could predict HLA-A and HLA-B alleles. These predictions were accurate for most subjects in the first cohort. Relative to equally common others, HLA-associated TCR beta chains showed greater clonal expansion in a later analysis. Most observed TCR sequences were rare, whereas some public TCRs were detected in many donors.

The sequence came from a boy aged 5 to 17 in good health and CMV-seronegative. Input material: PBMCs.

Written as DNA, the CDR3 is TGTGCCAGCAGTGACGGGACTAGCGGCACAGATACGCAGTATTTT. This encodes CASSDGTSGTDTQYF. The V call is TRBV6-4, the J call TRBJ2-3; 10 nucleotides line up with TRBD2. V lost 2 bases, J lost 1 base, and 0 bases stayed unmatched. This CDR3 has 15 residues. Germline CDR1 MRHNA, CDR2 SNTAGT.